This paragraph reports one T cell receptor beta chain. This record comes from a study of blood T cell repertoires in COVID-19. Authors' processing steps: Estimation of nucleated cell counts was performed using reference gene primer amplification. Some clones are missing from TCRdb's copy, which holds only in-frame ones; the method was immunoSEQ multiplex PCR. V and J calls and clone size follow that table, whereas D and trimming were derived from the DNA. This sample has approximately 200,000 clones; around 85% occur once, and the top ten carry about 1.3%. Trimming cost V 1 base and J 0 bases, with 9 bases left between them. Germline V gene lookup returns CDR1 LGHDT and CDR2 YNNKEL (reference sequence). The CDR3 spans 16 residues.

Sequencing was done on a sample of PBMCs or T cells enriched from blood (not recorded which). The chain links TRBV3-1 (or the pseudogene TRBV3-2) to TRBJ2-2; weak D call: TRBD2 (6 bases). This clonotype originated in a woman aged 40 to 50 with acute COVID-19. The CDR3 bases are TGTGCCAGCAGCCAAGTCGGCGGGACGAACACCGGGGAGCTGTTTTTT. Translation gives CASSQVGGTNTGELFF.